The 5 T cell receptor beta chains given below trace back to one sample, sequenced in a study of cytomegalovirus exposure and HLA in healthy donors. Sequencing used immunoSEQ multiplex PCR; TCRdb keeps in-frame clones, though not all of them. The sample holds some 140,000 clones, 89% seen once. The specimen sequenced was PBMCs. The receptors derive from a woman aged 18-29 years in good health and CMV-seropositive.

As regards this clone: A read error may produce the germline difference seen at one junction end. V gene TRBV30 combines with J gene TRBJ1-1, with D unclear. The length of the CDR3 is 13 residues. CDR1 is GTSNPN, CDR2 SVGIG, per germline (reference sequence). CDR3 in amino acids: CAWSVLENTEAFF. CDR3 coding DNA: TGTGCCTGGAGTGTACTGGAGAACACTGAAGCGTTCTTT.

The rearrangement uses TRBV28 and TRBJ2-1; 8 bases agree with TRBD1. Germline lookup yields CDR1 MDHEN and CDR2 SYDVKM. J gave up 14 bases and V 6 bases, and 12 bases lay outside the gene matches. The CDR3 has 13 residues. CDR3 nucleotide sequence: TGTGCCAGCAGGTCCGGGACAGGCCGCGACAAGTTCTTC. The encoded protein is CASRSGTGRDKFF. Full variable domain (outside the CDR3, taken from reference TRBV28 and TRBJ2-1): DVKVTQSSRYLVKRTGEKVFLECVQDMDHENMFWYRQDPGLGLRLIYFSYDVKMKEKGDIPEGYSVSREKKERFSLILESASTNQTSMYLCASRSGTGRDKFFGPGTRLTVL.

The rearrangement uses TRBV28 and TRBJ2-7; D is unclear. The V gene lost 3 bases and the J gene lost 4 bases, with 10 bases spanning the gap. This CDR3 is 13 amino acids long. Germline V CDR1 and CDR2: MDHEN, SYDVKM. In DNA form, the CDR3 reads TGTGCCAGCAGTTTTGATCTGAGGTACGAGCAGTACTTC. It specifies CASSFDLRYEQYF.

This clone was counted between two and nine times. V usage is TRBV5-1 and J usage is TRBJ2-7; D is possibly TRBD2 (5 bases). The CDR3 is made up of 14 amino acids. The V gene's germline CDR1 is SGHRS and CDR2 YFSETQ. With 5 bases removed from V and 1 base from J, the gap between germline ends came to 13 bases. The CDR3 DNA reads as TGCGCCAGCAGGCCAGACGGGAATTCCTACGAGCAGTACTTC. Translating gives CASRPDGNSYEQYF.

The chain couples TRBV5-1 to TRBJ2-5; D perhaps matches TRBD2 (5 bases). Germline-derived CDR1 and CDR2 are SGHRS and YFSETQ. V lost 3 bases to trimming and J lost 3 bases, with 24 bases between them. The CDR3 has 18 residues. CDR3 sequence (DNA): TGCGCCAGCAGCTCTAGCTCACTACTACGGGGATTTGAAGAGACCCAGTACTTC. Amino acid sequence: CASSSSSLLRGFEETQYF.